The clone carrying this T cell receptor (beta chain) was counted at least ten times. Germline V gene lookup returns CDR1 MNHEY and CDR2 SMNVEV (reference sequence). The CDR3 totals 13 residues. The ends were cut back, 6 bases at V and 10 bases at J, with 13 bases in the middle. This specimen belongs to a study of T-cell reconstitution after alpha-beta-depleted transplantation in children. The TCRbeta library incorporated unique molecular identifiers. One entry per CDR3 protein, called by TCRdb with MiXCR from the PCR reads. The sample yields about 16,000 distinct CDR3 sequences, roughly 8% seen once. This sequence joins TRBV27 and TRBJ1-6; no reliable D call. Sample: PBMCs, mostly from graft donor cells, taken 60 days after TCRalphabeta/CD19-depleted stem cell transplant. This TCR derives from a boy less than two years old who had a stem cell transplant for Wiskott-Aldrich syndrome, so the T cells may come from the graft donor. CDR3 region: CASSLRPRSPLHF. The CDR3 DNA reads as TGTGCCAGCAGCCTCAGACCCCGCTCACCCCTCCACTTT.